The rows below give T cell receptor beta chains drawn from one sample of a study of cytomegalovirus exposure and HLA in healthy donors. Profiling relied on immunoSEQ multiplex PCR, and the TCRdb table lists in-frame clones only, not all of them. The sample holds over 45,000 clones, just over 90% seen once. The sequenced material came from PBMCs. These receptors originate from a woman between 18 and 29 years old in good health and CMV-seronegative. Each CDR3 is given with its conserved first and last residue. D genes are given only for firm matches. Size tells how often a clone was seen (once, few, many) or the class of an expanded clone, and some rows leave it out.

v_gene	j_gene	d_gene	abundance	CDR3aa	CDR3nt
TRBV6-6	TRBJ2-3	TRBD2	NA	CASSRGLAGGRDTQYF	TGTGCCAGCAGCCGTGGACTAGCGGGAGGTAGAGATACGCAGTATTTT
TRBV12-5	TRBJ1-2	NA	once	CASGLPETDGYTF	TGTGCTAGTGGTTTGCCGGAGACCGACGGCTACACCTTC
TRBV9	TRBJ1-1	NA	NA	CASSVGGTGLGTEAFF	TGTGCCAGCAGCGTAGGGGGAACGGGATTGGGGACTGAAGCTTTCTTT
TRBV29-1	TRBJ2-3	TRBD2	NA	CSVTGLAGVGDTQYF	TGCAGCGTCACGGGACTAGCGGGGGTCGGTGATACGCAGTATTTT
TRBV30	TRBJ1-3	NA	few	CAWSVQTGGNTIYF	TGTGCCTGGAGTGTGCAGACGGGTGGAAACACCATATATTTT
TRBV14	TRBJ2-7	NA	NA	CASSPWGADEQYF	TGTGCCAGCAGCCCCTGGGGCGCAGACGAGCAGTACTTC
TRBV7-9	TRBJ2-5	NA	NA	CASSLLGRQAPHF	TGTGCCAGCAGCTTACTTGGTCGACAGGCCCCTCACTTC
TRBV7-9	TRBJ1-1	NA	NA	CASSLGGPGNTEAFF	TGTGCCAGCAGCTTAGGGGGCCCGGGGAACACTGAAGCTTTCTTT
TRBV18	TRBJ2-1	NA	NA	CASSPGQSYNEQFF	TGTGCCAGCTCACCAGGGCAGTCCTACAATGAGCAGTTCTTC
TRBV2	TRBJ1-6	NA	once	CASSEGWQGNSPLHF	TGTGCCAGCAGTGAGGGATGGCAGGGTAATTCACCCCTCCACTTT
TRBV2	TRBJ2-2	TRBD1	NA	CASRRTGGVAGELFF	TGTGCCAGCAGACGGACAGGGGGAGTTGCCGGGGAGCTGTTTTTT
TRBV9	TRBJ1-2	NA	NA	CASSPGGGPALFNYGYTF	TGTGCCAGCAGCCCGGGGGGGGGCCCCGCCTTGTTTAACTATGGCTACACCTTC
TRBV10-3	TRBJ1-1	TRBD1	few	CAISPTVRGRNTEAFF	TGTGCCATATCCCCGACCGTCAGGGGGAGGAACACTGAAGCTTTCTTT
TRBV5-1	TRBJ2-1	NA	NA	CASSPSYPYNEQFF	TGCGCCAGCAGCCCCTCCTATCCCTACAATGAGCAGTTCTTC
TRBV9	TRBJ2-1	TRBD2	NA	CASSVGSGAGHEQFF	TGTGCCAGCAGCGTAGGTTCGGGAGCGGGACATGAGCAGTTCTTC
TRBV19	TRBJ2-3	NA	NA	CASSIRGATQYF	TGTGCCAGTAGTATCAGGGGGGCTACGCAGTATTTT
TRBV15	TRBJ2-2	NA	NA	CATSRDINAGRTGELFF	TGTGCCACCAGCAGAGATATCAACGCGGGACGCACCGGGGAGCTGTTTTTT
TRBV7-8	TRBJ1-1	NA	NA	CASIPQTTRNTEAFF	TGTGCCAGCATCCCACAAACTACGAGGAACACTGAAGCTTTCTTT
TRBV7-2	TRBJ2-2	NA	once	CASSLDNIRARGTGELFF	TGTGCCAGCAGCTTAGATAACATCCGGGCTCGGGGCACCGGGGAGCTGTTTTTT
TRBV1	TRBJ1-2	NA	NA	CTSSQSRQGWSSYGYTF	TGCACCAGCAGCCAGTCAAGACAGGGTTGGAGTTCTTATGGCTACACCTTC
TRBV11-3	TRBJ2-7	TRBD1	NA	CASSSRQGEIYEQYF	TGTGCCAGCAGCTCCCGACAGGGAGAGATCTACGAGCAGTACTTC
TRBV6-4	TRBJ2-5	NA	once	CASSDSGLLQETQYF	TGTGCCAGCAGTGACTCGGGGCTCCTCCAAGAGACCCAGTACTTC
TRBV10-3	TRBJ1-3	TRBD1	once	CAISERTGFVSGNTIYF	TGTGCCATCAGTGAGAGGACAGGGTTTGTGTCCGGAAACACCATATATTTT
TRBV5-4	TRBJ1-4	NA	NA	CASSLRGAGEKLFF	TGTGCCAGCAGCTTGCGGGGGGCAGGGGAAAAACTGTTTTTT